A single T cell receptor beta chain is shown here with its context. V was clipped by 5 bases and J by 3 bases; unmatched bases: 12. This CDR3 has 17 residues. Germline CDR1 reads SGHNT; CDR2 reads YYREEE (reference sequence). This entry is derived from a study of blood T cell repertoires in COVID-19. While infection was still active, Seattle patients were enrolled and then followed longitudinally. Measured with immunoSEQ multiplex PCR; TCRdb has only the in-frame clones, and not every one. The table lists roughly 410,000 clones, over 75% of them singletons. Sequencing used peripheral blood. The sequence was collected from a woman between 40 and 50 years old with COVID-19, enrolled during active disease. The gene calls are TRBV5-4 and TRBJ2-2; 8 positions match TRBD2. CDR3 in DNA: TGTGCCAGCAGGTCAGCCGCGGGGGGCGTGGACACCGGGGAGCTGTTTTTT. Protein sequence: CASRSAAGGVDTGELFF.